This record looks at one T cell receptor beta chain sequence and its context. This sample was included in a study of PD-L1 blockade in urothelial cancer. Overall study context: In the patient group, twenty-five of 29 were males with bladder-origin urothelial cancer. Samples came from 3 weeks, at the second dose, and 6 weeks into treatment. Peripheral blood specimens exhibited a median yield of around 130,000 T cells.

The germline CDR1 and CDR2 sequences are MDHEN and SYDVKM. The CDR3 totals 15 residues. Trimming shortened V by 1 base and J by 2 bases, and 9 bases separated the two germline ends. Some clones are missing from TCRdb's copy, which holds only in-frame ones; the method was immunoSEQ multiplex PCR. This table holds 70,000 to 75,000 clones, around 84% found once. Material: PBMCs, obtained around atezolizumab (anti-PD-L1) treatment. This clonotype was obtained from an older man with urothelial cancer. The chain carries TRBV28 and TRBJ2-1; D gene unclear. The CDR3 DNA is TGTGCCAGCAGTTTATTTCTAGTTGCCTACAATGAGCAGTTCTTC. Protein product: CASSLFLVAYNEQFF.